The present T cell receptor (beta chain) was sequenced within a study of radiotherapy plus CTLA-4 blockade in lung cancer. Study-level results: Radiotherapy plus ipilimumab was followed by expansion in blood of tumor-derived TCR clones.

This clone was seen only a few times. Its antigen remains unknown. Generated by immunoSEQ multiplex PCR, the TCRdb table keeps only in-frame clones and is missing some. The sample has tens of thousands of clones; about three quarters are singletons. The sequence was obtained from a human donor with non-small cell lung cancer whose response to radiotherapy plus ipilimumab could not be evaluated. Sequencing used peripheral blood, obtained from a patient treated with radiotherapy plus ipilimumab.

The CDR3 sequence is CASRDLGYNEQFF. The CDR3, as DNA: TGTGCCAGCCGGGACTTGGGCTACAATGAGCAGTTCTTC. V usage is TRBV27 and J usage is TRBJ2-1; D possibly corresponds to TRBD2 (6 bases). Per the germline V gene, CDR1 is MNHEY and CDR2 is SMNVEV (reference sequence). CDR3 size: 13 residues. V lost 8 bases to trimming and J lost 3 bases, with 11 bases between them.